This passage covers 16 T cell receptor beta chains from one sample sequenced in a study of blood T cell repertoires in COVID-19 (dated by TCRdb to the early 2020s). The library was built by means of the immunoSEQ multiplex PCR assay. The clones in this table, taken by TCRdb from immuneACCESS, are in-frame only. Not every clone is retained; where verified, under half of the shortfall comes from an unresolved V gene, and the cause of the rest is unknown. The table for this sample lists 100,000 to 150,000 clones; less than 90% of them were counted only once. The leading ten clones occupy under 15% of the sample. Material for sequencing was peripheral blood. These receptors all stem from a woman in her 30s who had recovered from COVID-19.

This chain joins TRBV6-5 and TRBJ1-1; 7 nucleotides agree with TRBD1. V was pared by 4 bases and J by 5 bases, with 10 bases of the junction left unmatched. The V gene's germline CDR1 is MNHEY and CDR2 SVGAGI. The CDR3 extends over 15 amino acids. The chain's CDR3 is CASSFRGLGGTEAFF. DNA of the CDR3: TGTGCCAGCAGTTTTAGGGGGCTGGGTGGTACTGAAGCTTTCTTT.

This clone has a handful of counts. The V gene is TRBV27, the J gene TRBJ1-6; 7 bases are a match to TRBD1. The CDR3 runs 13 residues. V trimming: 5 bases; J trimming: 10 bases; junction bases outside the gene matches: 5. Germline loops: CDR1 MNHEY, CDR2 SMNVEV (reference sequence). The CDR3 is CASSTGADSPLHF. The DNA of the CDR3 is TGTGCCAGCAGTACAGGGGCTGACTCACCCCTCCACTTT.

The chain employs TRBV4-1 and TRBJ1-4; 11 bases fit TRBD1. The CDR3 covers 14 residues. V lost 3 bases to trimming and J lost 15 bases; unmatched junction nucleotides: 9. The germline CDR1 and CDR2 sequences are MGHRA and YSYEKL. The CDR3 region is CASSHGQGAAELFF. The CDR3 DNA reads as TGCGCCAGCAGCCACGGACAGGGGGCCGCGGAGTTGTTTTTT.

This sequence joins TRBV27 and TRBJ1-1; D gene uncertain. The CDR3 has 15 amino acids. Germline V gene lookup returns CDR1 MNHEY and CDR2 SMNVEV (reference sequence). Trimming left V 0 bases short and J 1 base short, with 9 bases between. The CDR3 loop is CASSLSRVGNTEAFF. CDR3 sequence (DNA): TGTGCCAGCAGTTTATCGCGGGTGGGGAACACTGAAGCTTTCTTT.

CDR3 in DNA: TGTGCCTGGGAAGACCTCAGGGGGCCGCGTGGCTACACCTTC. It is translated as CAWEDLRGPRGYTF. The chain joins TRBV30 to TRBJ1-2; the match to TRBD1 covers 8 bases. The CDR3 length is 14 residues. Germline-derived CDR1 and CDR2 are GTSNPN and SVGIG (reference sequence). With 5 bases clipped from V and 7 bases from J, the junction kept 12 bases outside the gene matches.

This sequence joins TRBV5-8 and TRBJ1-5; D uncertain. Between the trimmed V and J ends, which lost 10 bases and 0 bases, there was a span of 11 bases. The CDR3 length is 13 residues. Germline CDR1 and CDR2: SGHTS and YDEGEE. The CDR3, as DNA: TGTGCCCCCTCGGAGGTTAGCAATCAGCCCCAGCATTTT. It encodes CAPSEVSNQPQHF.

J is TRBJ1-3 and V is TRBV12-1; the table's D call TRBD1 went unverified against the DNA. TRBV12-1 is flagged as a pseudogene. This CDR3 has 23 residues. CDR3 residues: CASSFAINNPGHELLRGGNTIYF. CDR3 coding DNA: TGTGCCAGCAGCTTTGCGATTAATAATCCGGGACATGAACTCTTGCGTGGAGGAAACACCATATATTTT.

The rearrangement links TRBV6-5 to TRBJ2-7; TRBD1 might be the D (6 bases). Germline CDR1 MNHEY, CDR2 SVGAGI. Deletions cut 2 bases from V and 2 bases from J, with 10 bases between. The CDR3 extends over 14 amino acids. CDR3 sequence (DNA): TGTGCCAGCAGTTACCGGGACACTCCCTACGAGCAGTACTTC. Amino acid sequence: CASSYRDTPYEQYF.

The rearrangement links TRBV11-2 to TRBJ1-2, with TRBD1 as a possible D gene (6 bases). The V gene's germline CDR1 is SGHAT and CDR2 FQNNGV. This CDR3 has 15 residues. V lost 1 base, J lost 2 bases, and 11 bases lay in between. CDR3 DNA sequence: TGTGCCAGCAGCTTAGGGCAGGGGCAGAACTATGGCTACACCTTC. This sequence encodes CASSLGQGQNYGYTF.

The chain links TRBV4-1 to TRBJ2-3; D is uncertain. Germline V lookup: CDR1 MGHRA, CDR2 YSYEKL. The CDR3 runs to 13 residues. V was pared by 1 base and J by 5 bases, with 7 bases between. CDR3 region: CASSQVGLDTQYF. As DNA, the CDR3 is TGCGCCAGCAGCCAAGTCGGGTTAGATACGCAGTATTTT.

This chain connects TRBV4-1 to TRBJ1-1; D not certain. V lost 2 bases, J lost 4 bases, and 14 bases lay in between. This CDR3 spans 15 amino acids. Germline CDR1 and CDR2: MGHRA and YSYEKL. The CDR3 protein is CASSQSSRRGTEAFF. In DNA, the CDR3 is TGCGCCAGCAGCCAAAGTTCGCGCCGGGGCACTGAAGCTTTCTTT.

The rearrangement uses TRBV12-5 and TRBJ1-1, with 7 nucleotides matching TRBD1. Germline trimming cut 1 base from V and 3 bases from J; bases unmatched to any gene: 8. CDR1 is LGHNT, CDR2 FRNRAP, per germline. The CDR3 covers 16 residues. CDR3 residues: CASGLGVQGSDTEAFF. CDR3 in DNA: TGTGCTAGTGGTTTGGGAGTACAGGGGTCGGACACTGAAGCTTTCTTT.

CDR3 in amino acids: CASSLTGRETQYF. In nucleotides, the CDR3 is TGTGCCAGCAGCTTGACAGGTCGGGAGACCCAGTACTTC. This chain uses TRBV13 with TRBJ2-5, with D tentatively TRBD1 (6 bases). Trimming took 3 bases from V and 5 from J, leaving 10 bases between them. The length of the CDR3 is 13 residues. Germline loops: CDR1 PRHDT, CDR2 FYEKMQ (reference sequence).

The chain is built from TRBV11-1 and TRBJ1-2; D may be TRBD1 (5 bases). Trimming took off 3 bases at V and 2 bases at J, with 10 bases between the two ends. This CDR3 comprises 14 residues. Per germline, CDR1 SGHAT and CDR2 FQDESV (reference sequence). The CDR3 protein is CASSLARQNYGYTF. CDR3 in DNA: TGTGCCAGCAGCTTGGCTAGACAGAACTATGGCTACACCTTC.

This clone was observed a few times. The chain carries TRBV6-1 and TRBJ2-1, with 7 bases matching TRBD2. The CDR3 consists of 17 residues. CDR1 and CDR2 from the germline V gene are MNHNS and SASEGT. Trimming removed 1 base from V and 0 bases from J; junction bases left unmatched: 6. CDR3 loop: CASSEGFGGSSYNEQFF. The CDR3 coding sequence is TGTGCCAGCAGTGAAGGATTCGGCGGGAGCTCCTACAATGAGCAGTTCTTC.

The V call is TRBV5-5, the J call TRBJ2-1; D is perhaps TRBD2 (6 bases). Germline CDR1 SGHKS, CDR2 YYEKEE (reference sequence). The CDR3 contains 15 residues. Deletions cut 4 bases from V and 9 bases from J, with 20 bases between. In nucleotides, the CDR3 is TGTGCCAGCAGCAGCCGGGGAGGAGGGTTAAGTGAGCAGTTCTTC. As protein: CASSSRGGGLSEQFF.